This T cell receptor beta chain was sequenced during a study of cytomegalovirus exposure and HLA in healthy donors. Germline V gene sequence: CDR1 SGHTA, CDR2 FQGNSA. CDR3 length: 18 residues. Germline trimming cut 6 bases from V and 0 bases from J; bases unmatched to any gene: 6. PCR primers comprised 60 Vbeta and 13 Jbeta primers. TCRdb's table, derived via immunoSEQ multiplex PCR, lists solely in-frame clones and lacks some. The sample lists about 50,000 clones; roughly four fifths were seen once. The genes are TRBV7-2 and TRBJ2-3; 16 nucleotides agree with TRBD2. Material for sequencing was PBMCs. The clonotype comes from a boy aged 10-17 years in good health and CMV-seropositive. CDR3 nucleotides: TGTGCCAGCAGAACCGGGACTAGCGGGGGGGCAAGCACAGATACGCAGTATTTT. As protein: CASRTGTSGGASTDTQYF.